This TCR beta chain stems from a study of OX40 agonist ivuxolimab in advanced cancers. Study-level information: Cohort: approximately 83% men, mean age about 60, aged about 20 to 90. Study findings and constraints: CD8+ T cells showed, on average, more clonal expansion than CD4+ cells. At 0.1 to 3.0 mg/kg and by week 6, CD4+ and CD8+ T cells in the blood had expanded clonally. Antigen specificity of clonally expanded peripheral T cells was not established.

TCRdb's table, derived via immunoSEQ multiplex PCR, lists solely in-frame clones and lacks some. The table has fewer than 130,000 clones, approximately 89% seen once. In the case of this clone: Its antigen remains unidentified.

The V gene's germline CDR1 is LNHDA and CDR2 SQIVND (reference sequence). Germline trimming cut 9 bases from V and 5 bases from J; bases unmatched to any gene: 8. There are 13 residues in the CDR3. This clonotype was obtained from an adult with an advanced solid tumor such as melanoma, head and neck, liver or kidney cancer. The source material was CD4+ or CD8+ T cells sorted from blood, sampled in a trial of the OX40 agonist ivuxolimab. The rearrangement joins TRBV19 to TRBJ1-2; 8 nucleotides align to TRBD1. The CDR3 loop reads CASGQGVNYGYTF. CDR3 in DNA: TGTGCCAGCGGACAGGGCGTCAATTATGGCTACACCTTC.